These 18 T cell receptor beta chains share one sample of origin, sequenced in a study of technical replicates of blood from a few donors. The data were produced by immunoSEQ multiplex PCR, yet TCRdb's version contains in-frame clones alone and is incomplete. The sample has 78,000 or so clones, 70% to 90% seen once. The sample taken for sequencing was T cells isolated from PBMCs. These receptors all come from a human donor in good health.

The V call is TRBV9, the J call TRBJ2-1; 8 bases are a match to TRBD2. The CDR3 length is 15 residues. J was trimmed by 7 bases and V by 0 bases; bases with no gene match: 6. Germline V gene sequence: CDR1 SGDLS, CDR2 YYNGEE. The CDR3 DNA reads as TGTGCCAGCAGCGTAGAGCTGCGGGAGGTTAATGAGCAGTTCTTC. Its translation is CASSVELREVNEQFF.

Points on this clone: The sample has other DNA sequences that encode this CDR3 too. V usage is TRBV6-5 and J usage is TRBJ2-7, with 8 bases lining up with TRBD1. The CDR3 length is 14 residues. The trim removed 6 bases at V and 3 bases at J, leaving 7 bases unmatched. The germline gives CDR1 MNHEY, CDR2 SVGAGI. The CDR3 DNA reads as TGTGCCAGCAGATACGGACAGGGATACTACGAGCAGTACTTC. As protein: CASRYGQGYYEQYF.

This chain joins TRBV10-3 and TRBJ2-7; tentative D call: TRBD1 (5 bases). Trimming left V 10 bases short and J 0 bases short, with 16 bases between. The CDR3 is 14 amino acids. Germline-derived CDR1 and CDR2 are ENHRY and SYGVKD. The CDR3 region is CATIRAPSSYEQYF. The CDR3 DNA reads TGTGCCACCATCAGGGCTCCGAGCTCCTACGAGCAGTACTTC.

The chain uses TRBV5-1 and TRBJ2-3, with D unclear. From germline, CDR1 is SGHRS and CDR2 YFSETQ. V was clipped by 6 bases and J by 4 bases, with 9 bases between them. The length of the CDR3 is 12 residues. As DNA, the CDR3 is TGCGCCAGCATGGTTAGTGCAGATACGCAGTATTTT. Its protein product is CASMVSADTQYF.

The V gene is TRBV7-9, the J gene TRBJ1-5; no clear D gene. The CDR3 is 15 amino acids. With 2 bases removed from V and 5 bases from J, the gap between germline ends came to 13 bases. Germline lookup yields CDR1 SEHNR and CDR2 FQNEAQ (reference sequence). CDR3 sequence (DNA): TGTGCCAGCAGCTTAAGCCAGGAATTTGATCAGCCCCAGCATTTT. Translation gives CASSLSQEFDQPQHF.

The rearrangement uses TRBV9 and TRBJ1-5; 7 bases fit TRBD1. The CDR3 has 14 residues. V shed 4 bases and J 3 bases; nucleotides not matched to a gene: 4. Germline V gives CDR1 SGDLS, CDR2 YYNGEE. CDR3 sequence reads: CASSYGTVNQPQHF. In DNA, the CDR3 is TGTGCCAGCAGCTATGGGACAGTCAATCAGCCCCAGCATTTT.

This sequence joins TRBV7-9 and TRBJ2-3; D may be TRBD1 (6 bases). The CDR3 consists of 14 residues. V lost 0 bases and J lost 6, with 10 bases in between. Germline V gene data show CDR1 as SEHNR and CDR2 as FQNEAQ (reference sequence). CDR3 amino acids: CASSLALGADTQYF. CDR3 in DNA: TGTGCCAGCAGCTTAGCGCTGGGGGCCGATACGCAGTATTTT.

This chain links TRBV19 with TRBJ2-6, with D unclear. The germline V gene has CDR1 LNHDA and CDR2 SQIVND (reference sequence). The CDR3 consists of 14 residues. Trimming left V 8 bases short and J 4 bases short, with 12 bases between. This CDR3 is CASQNPAGANVLTF. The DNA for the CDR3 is TGTGCCAGTCAAAATCCTGCGGGGGCCAACGTCCTGACTTTC.

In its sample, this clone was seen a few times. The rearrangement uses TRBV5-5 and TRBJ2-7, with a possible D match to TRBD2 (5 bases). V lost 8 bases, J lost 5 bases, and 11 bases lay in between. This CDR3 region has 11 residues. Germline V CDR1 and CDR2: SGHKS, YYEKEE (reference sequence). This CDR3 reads CASRRGHEQYF. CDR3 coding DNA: TGTGCCAGTCGACGCGGGCACGAGCAGTACTTC.

The CDR3 spells CASSLNYEQYF. The CDR3 coding sequence is TGTGCCAGCAGTCTAAATTACGAGCAGTACTTC. This chain links TRBV6-5 with TRBJ2-7, with D unresolved. Germline loops: CDR1 MNHEY, CDR2 SVGAGI. Deletions cut 5 bases from V and 4 bases from J, with 6 bases between. This CDR3 is 11 amino acids long.

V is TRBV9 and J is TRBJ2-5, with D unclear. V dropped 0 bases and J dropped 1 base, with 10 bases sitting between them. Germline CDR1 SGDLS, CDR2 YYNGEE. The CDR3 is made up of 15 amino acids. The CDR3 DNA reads TGTGCCAGCAGCGTAGATCTGAGAACCCAAGAGACCCAGTACTTC. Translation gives CASSVDLRTQETQYF.

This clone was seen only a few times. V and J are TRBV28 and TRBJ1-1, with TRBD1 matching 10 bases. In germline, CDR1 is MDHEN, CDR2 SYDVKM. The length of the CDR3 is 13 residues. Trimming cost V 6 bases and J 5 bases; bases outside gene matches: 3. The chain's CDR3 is CASRGTGETEAFF. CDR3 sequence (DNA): TGTGCCAGCAGGGGGACAGGGGAAACTGAAGCTTTCTTT.

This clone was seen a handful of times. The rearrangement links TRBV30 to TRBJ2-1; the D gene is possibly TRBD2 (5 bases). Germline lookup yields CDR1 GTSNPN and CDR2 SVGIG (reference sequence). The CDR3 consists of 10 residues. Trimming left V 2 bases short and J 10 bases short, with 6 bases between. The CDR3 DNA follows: TGTGCCTGGAGTTCGGGAGAGCAGTTCTTC. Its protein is CAWSSGEQFF.

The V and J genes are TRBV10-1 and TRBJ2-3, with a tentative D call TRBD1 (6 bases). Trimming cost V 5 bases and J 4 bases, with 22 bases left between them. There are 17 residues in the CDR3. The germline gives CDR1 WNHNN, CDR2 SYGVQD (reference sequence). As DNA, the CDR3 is TGCGCCAGCAGTTCTCCCATGGGGGCAAAGCCCGCAGATACGCAGTATTTT. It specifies CASSSPMGAKPADTQYF.

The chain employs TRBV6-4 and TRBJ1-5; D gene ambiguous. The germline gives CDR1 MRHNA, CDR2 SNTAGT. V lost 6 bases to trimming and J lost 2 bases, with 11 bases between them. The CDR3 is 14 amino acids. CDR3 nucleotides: TGTGCCAGCAGCGTCGACTGGGGCAATCAGCCCCAGCATTTT. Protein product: CASSVDWGNQPQHF.

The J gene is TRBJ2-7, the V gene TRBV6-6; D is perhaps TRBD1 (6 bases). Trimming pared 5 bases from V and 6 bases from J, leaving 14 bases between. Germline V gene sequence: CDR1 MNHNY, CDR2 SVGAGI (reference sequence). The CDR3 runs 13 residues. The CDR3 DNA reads TGTGCCAGCAGTGACCAGGACAGATCCGAGCAGTACTTC. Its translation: CASSDQDRSEQYF.

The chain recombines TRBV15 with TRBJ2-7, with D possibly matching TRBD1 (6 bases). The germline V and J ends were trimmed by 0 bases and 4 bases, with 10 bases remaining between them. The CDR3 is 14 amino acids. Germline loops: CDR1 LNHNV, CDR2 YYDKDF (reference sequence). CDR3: CATSRDIRGYEQYF. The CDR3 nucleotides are TGTGCCACCAGCAGAGACATCAGGGGATACGAGCAGTACTTC. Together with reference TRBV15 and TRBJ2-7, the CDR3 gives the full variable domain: DAMVIQNPRYQVTQFGKPVTLSCSQTLNHNVMYWYQQKSSQAPKLLFHYYDKDFNNEADTPDNFQSRRPNTSFCFLDIRSPGLGDTAMYLCATSRDIRGYEQYFGPGTRLTVT.

In DNA, the CDR3 is TGCGCCAGCAGTACAGGGAAGAACACTGAAGCTTTCTTT. This codes for CASSTGKNTEAFF. The chain employs TRBV5-1 and TRBJ1-1, with D maybe TRBD1 (6 bases). The V end was cut by 5 bases, the J end by 1 base, with 9 bases between. The germline V gene encodes CDR1 SGHRS and CDR2 YFSETQ. This CDR3 has 13 amino acids.